One sample yielded the 12 T cell receptor beta chains listed below, sequenced in a study of T-cell memory formation after mild COVID-19. Each CDR3 protein is one row after TCRdb ran MiXCR on the 5' RACE reads. This sample has about 180,000 distinct CDR3 sequences, with around 18% found just once. What was sequenced was PBMCs or a T cell subset sorted from them (not recorded which). The receptors shown here come from a man aged 18 to 29 who had mild COVID-19 (a few samples of this study predate the infection). Cell type and time point are not known.

This chain connects TRBV5-1 to TRBJ2-2; 7 bases align to TRBD1. V gave up 6 bases and J gave up 0 bases; unmatched junction bases: 5. CDR1 is SGHRS, CDR2 YFSETQ, per germline. CDR3 length equals 15 residues. The CDR3 DNA sequence: TGCGCCAGCACCCGGGACAGCGCGAACACCGGGGAGCTGTTTTTT. It specifies CASTRDSANTGELFF.

This clonotype was observed a few times. The V gene is TRBV7-2, the J gene TRBJ1-1, with 7 bases matching TRBD1. Germline V gene data show CDR1 as SGHTA and CDR2 as FQGNSA. The length of the CDR3 is 20 residues. The J segment lost 0 bases and the V segment lost 5 bases, leaving 21 bases of the junction unmatched. CDR3 in DNA: TGTGCCAGCAGCCCAAGGCCTTACAGGGGACGGAAGGGGATGAACACTGAAGCTTTCTTT. Translation gives CASSPRPYRGRKGMNTEAFF. The full variable domain, in which reference TRBV7-2 and TRBJ1-1 provide the parts outside the CDR3, is GAGVSQSPSNKVTEKGKDVELRCDPISGHTALYWYRQSLGQGLEFLIYFQGNSAPDKSGLPSDRFSAERTGGSVSTLTIQRTQQEDSAVYLCASSPRPYRGRKGMNTEAFFGQGTRLTVV.

In DNA form, the CDR3 reads TGTGCCAGCAGCCAAGAGCTGGGGGATACGCAGTATTTT. It yields the protein CASSQELGDTQYF. The rearrangement joins TRBV4-2 to TRBJ2-3, with no clear D. V was pared by 0 bases and J by 6 bases, with 7 bases between. Germline loops: CDR1 LGHNA, CDR2 YNFKEQ. The CDR3 is made up of 13 amino acids.

The J gene is TRBJ2-5, the V gene TRBV11-2, with D unresolved. The CDR3 loop spans 17 amino acids. V gave up 5 bases and J gave up 1 base, with 20 bases separating them. Germline V lookup: CDR1 SGHAT, CDR2 FQNNGV. The CDR3 DNA sequence: TGTGCCAGCAGCCGAACCCCCCTAGGTAGAGCCCAAGAGACCCAGTACTTC. Translating it yields CASSRTPLGRAQETQYF.

Only a few counts were recorded for this clonotype. The chain employs TRBV4-3 and TRBJ1-2; D is ambiguous. The V gene lost 4 bases and the J gene lost 4 bases, with 10 bases spanning the gap. The CDR3 contains 13 residues. CDR1 and CDR2 from the germline V gene are LGHNA and YSLEER. The CDR3 bases are TGCGCCAGCAGCCTGGGGTTTAGCTATGGCTACACCTTC. Encoded protein: CASSLGFSYGYTF.

V gene TRBV10-1 combines with J gene TRBJ2-5; D not resolved. Germline V gene sequence: CDR1 WNHNN, CDR2 SYGVQD (reference sequence). Trimming took 10 bases from V and 2 from J, leaving 20 bases between them. The CDR3 length is 15 residues. CDR3 amino acids: CANSPSSRCQETQYF. CDR3 DNA: TGCGCCAATTCGCCCTCCTCCAGGTGTCAAGAGACCCAGTACTTC.

This clonotype was seen a handful of times. The chain links TRBV20-1 to TRBJ2-7; D possibly corresponds to TRBD2 (7 bases). The CDR3 sequence is 15 residues long. V was clipped by 1 base and J by 4 bases, with 17 bases between them. The germline CDR1 and CDR2 sequences are DFQATT and SNEGSKA (reference sequence). CDR3 nucleotides: TGCAGTGCTAGAGTGTACGGGGGGCCCCTATACGAGCAGTACTTC. Its protein product is CSARVYGGPLYEQYF.

This chain links TRBV5-1 with TRBJ2-5; 7 nucleotides align to TRBD2. The V and J ends lost 3 bases and 5 bases, in that order; junction bases with no gene match: 10. This CDR3 is 15 amino acids long. Germline-derived CDR1 and CDR2 are SGHRS and YFSETQ. The CDR3 DNA reads as TGCGCCAGCAGCTCACTCGCGGGGGTTATCGAGACCCAGTACTTC. Amino acids: CASSSLAGVIETQYF.

The chain joins TRBV4-2 to TRBJ2-1, with 9 bases fitting TRBD2. CDR1 and CDR2 (germline): LGHNA, YNFKEQ. This CDR3 spans 21 amino acids. Unmatched junction bases numbered 17, after V lost 0 bases and J lost 2 bases. This CDR3 is CASSQEGLGLAGYRAYNEQFF. In DNA form, the CDR3 reads TGTGCCAGCAGCCAAGAGGGACTGGGGCTAGCGGGGTACCGGGCCTACAATGAGCAGTTCTTC.

In this sample, this clonotype turned up a few times. J is TRBJ2-7 and V is TRBV5-1; possible D gene TRBD1, 6 bases. The ends were cut back, 0 bases at V and 0 bases at J, with 10 bases in the middle. This CDR3 is built from 15 residues. Germline lookup yields CDR1 SGHRS and CDR2 YFSETQ. CDR3 nucleotide sequence: TGCGCCAGCAGCTTGGGGACAGCTAGCTCCTACGAGCAGTACTTC. Its translation is CASSLGTASSYEQYF.

The sample holds many counts of this clonotype. V usage is TRBV9 and J usage is TRBJ1-5; 7 positions agree with TRBD1. Per germline, CDR1 SGDLS and CDR2 YYNGEE. The CDR3 has 14 amino acids. V lost 4 bases and J lost 1; bases outside the gene matches: 2. CDR3 nucleotides: TGTGCCAGCAGCTCGGGACAGAGCAATCAGCCCCAGCATTTT. The encoded protein is CASSSGQSNQPQHF.

The chain couples TRBV6-6 to TRBJ1-5; the D gene is possibly TRBD1 (6 bases). The CDR3 covers 13 residues. The germline gives CDR1 MNHNY, CDR2 SVGAGI (reference sequence). V shed 9 bases and J shed 7 bases, with 16 bases lying between them. The CDR3 loop is CASGGGRGQPQHF. In DNA, the CDR3 is TGTGCCAGTGGGGGGGGGCGCGGGCAGCCCCAGCATTTT.